This TCR beta chain was observed in a study of blood T cell repertoires in COVID-19. Study background: Acute-phase and convalescent COVID-19 samples originated in the United States, Italy and Spain. The cDNA or gDNA used as material had been derived from T cells, B-cell-depleted T cells, or PBMCs.

Methods used by the authors: Using reference gene primer amplification, nucleated cell counts were estimated. The assay was immunoSEQ multiplex PCR, and TCRdb's table has in-frame clones only and misses some. From that table come the V and J calls and clone size; the DNA was used to work out D and trimming. Among some 140,000 clones listed, 91% were seen once. This CDR3 is built from 14 residues. The germline V and J ends were trimmed by 1 base and 6 bases, with 12 bases remaining between them. The germline gives CDR1 LGHDT, CDR2 YNNKEL (reference sequence). V and J are TRBV3-1 (or the pseudogene TRBV3-2) and TRBJ1-2, with TRBD1 as a possible D gene (5 bases). Sequenced material: peripheral blood. The clonotype originates from a man aged 45 to 65 with acute or convalescent COVID-19. CDR3 loop: CASSQVVTVDGYTF. The CDR3 DNA sequence: TGTGCCAGCAGCCAAGTTGTGACAGTGGATGGCTACACCTTC.